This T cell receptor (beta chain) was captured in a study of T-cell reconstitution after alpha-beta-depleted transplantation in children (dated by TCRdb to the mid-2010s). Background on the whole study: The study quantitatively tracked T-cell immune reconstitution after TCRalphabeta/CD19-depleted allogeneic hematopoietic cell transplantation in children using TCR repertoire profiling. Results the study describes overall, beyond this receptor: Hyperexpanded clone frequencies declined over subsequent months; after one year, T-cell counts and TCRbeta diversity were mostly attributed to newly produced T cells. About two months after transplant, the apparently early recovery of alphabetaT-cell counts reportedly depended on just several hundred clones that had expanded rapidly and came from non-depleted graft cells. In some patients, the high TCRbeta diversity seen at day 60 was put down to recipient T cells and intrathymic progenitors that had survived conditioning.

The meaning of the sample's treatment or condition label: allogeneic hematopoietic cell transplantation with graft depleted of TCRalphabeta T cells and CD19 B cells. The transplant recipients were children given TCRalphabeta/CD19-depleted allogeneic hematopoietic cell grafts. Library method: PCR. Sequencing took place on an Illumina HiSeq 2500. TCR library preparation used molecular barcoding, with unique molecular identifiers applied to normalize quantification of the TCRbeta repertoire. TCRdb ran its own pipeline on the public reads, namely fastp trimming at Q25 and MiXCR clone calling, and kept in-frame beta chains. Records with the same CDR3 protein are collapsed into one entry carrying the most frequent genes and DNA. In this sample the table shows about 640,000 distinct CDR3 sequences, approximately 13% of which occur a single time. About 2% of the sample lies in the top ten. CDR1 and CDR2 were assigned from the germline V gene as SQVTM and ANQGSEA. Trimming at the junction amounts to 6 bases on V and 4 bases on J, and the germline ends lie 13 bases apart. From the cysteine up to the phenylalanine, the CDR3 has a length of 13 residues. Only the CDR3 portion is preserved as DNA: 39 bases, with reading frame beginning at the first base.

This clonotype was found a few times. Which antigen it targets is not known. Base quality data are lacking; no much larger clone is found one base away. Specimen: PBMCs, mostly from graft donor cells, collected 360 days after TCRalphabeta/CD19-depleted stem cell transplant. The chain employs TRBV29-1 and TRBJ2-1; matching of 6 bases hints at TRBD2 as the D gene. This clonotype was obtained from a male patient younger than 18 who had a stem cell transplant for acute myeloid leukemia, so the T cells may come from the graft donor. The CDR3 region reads CSVHSGAYNEQFF. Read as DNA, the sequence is TGCAGCGTACATAGCGGAGCGTACAATGAGCAGTTCTTC.